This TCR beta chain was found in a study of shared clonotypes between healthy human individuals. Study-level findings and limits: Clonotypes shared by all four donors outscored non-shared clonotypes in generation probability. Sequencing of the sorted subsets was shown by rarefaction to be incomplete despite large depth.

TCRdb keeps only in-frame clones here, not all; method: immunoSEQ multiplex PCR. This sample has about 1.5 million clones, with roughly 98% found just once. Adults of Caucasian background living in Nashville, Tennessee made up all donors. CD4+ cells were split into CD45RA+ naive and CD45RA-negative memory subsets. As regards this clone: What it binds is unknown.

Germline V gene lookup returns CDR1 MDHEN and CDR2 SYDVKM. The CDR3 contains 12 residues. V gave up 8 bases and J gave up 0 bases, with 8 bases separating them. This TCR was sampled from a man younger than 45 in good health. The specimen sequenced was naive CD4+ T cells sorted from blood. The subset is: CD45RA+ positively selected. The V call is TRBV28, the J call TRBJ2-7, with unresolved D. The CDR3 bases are TGTGCCAGCGAAAGCGACTCCTACGAGCAGTACTTC. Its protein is CASESDSYEQYF. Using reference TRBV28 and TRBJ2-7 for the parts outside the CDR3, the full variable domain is DVKVTQSSRYLVKRTGEKVFLECVQDMDHENMFWYRQDPGLGLRLIYFSYDVKMKEKGDIPEGYSVSREKKERFSLILESASTNQTSMYLCASESDSYEQYFGPGTRLTVT.